This is a list of T cell receptor beta chains from one sample in a study of cytomegalovirus exposure and HLA in healthy donors. Clones were read by immunoSEQ multiplex PCR, and TCRdb kept only the in-frame ones, dropping some. The sample includes some 120,000 clones, 88% seen only once; the top ten take approximately 1.5%. Sequencing was done on a sample of PBMCs. These receptors all come from a man aged 30-40 years in good health and CMV-seronegative. The CDR3 runs from the conserved cysteine through the conserved F or W. The order of the fields is J gene, D gene, clone size, V gene, CDR3 protein, CDR3 DNA. The D gene is left open where the match is weak. Clone size is not always given. Where it is, it says once, few, many or a class for expanded clones.

>TRBJ2-5|.|.|TRBV5-6
CASKGETQYF
TGTGCCAGCAAGGGGGAGACCCAGTACTTC
>TRBJ2-3|.|.|TRBV2
CASSEARGPGYTQYF
TGTGCCAGCAGTGAAGCAAGGGGCCCTGGTTATACGCAGTATTTT
>TRBJ1-1|.|.|TRBV5-1
CASSGSPHFTEAFF
TGCGCCAGCAGCGGTTCTCCTCACTTCACTGAAGCTTTCTTT
>TRBJ2-7|.|.|TRBV7-9
CASSTGTDSYEQYF
TGTGCCAGCAGCACCGGGACTGATTCCTACGAGCAGTACTTC
>TRBJ1-2|.|.|TRBV11-1
CASSLEDGYTF
TGTGCCAGCAGCTTGGAGGATGGCTACACCTTC
>TRBJ2-1|.|once|TRBV6-6
CASTRKEGYNEQFF
TGTGCCAGCACCAGAAAGGAGGGGTACAATGAGCAGTTCTTC
>TRBJ1-2|TRBD1|.|TRBV5-6
CASSWDRGSSGYTF
TGTGCCAGCAGCTGGGACAGGGGTAGTAGTGGCTACACCTTC
>TRBJ1-1|TRBD1|.|TRBV5-1
CASSLHRGSVTEAFF
TGCGCCAGCAGCTTGCACAGGGGAAGCGTGACTGAAGCTTTCTTT
>TRBJ2-7|.|once|TRBV20-1
CSAFRGGEQYF
TGCAGTGCCTTCCGGGGTGGGGAGCAGTACTTC
>TRBJ2-7|TRBD1|.|TRBV5-8
CASRFPGQVTHEQYF
TGTGCCAGCAGGTTCCCGGGACAGGTTACCCACGAGCAGTACTTC
>TRBJ2-1|.|.|TRBV25-1
CASSGGTDNEQFF
TGTGCCAGCAGCGGAGGGACTGACAATGAGCAGTTCTTC
>TRBJ1-4|.|.|TRBV6-5
CASSFGQGDEKLFF
TGTGCCAGCAGTTTCGGGCAGGGTGATGAAAAACTGTTTTTT
>TRBJ2-7|.|.|TRBV15
CATSRDRETYYEQYF
TGTGCCACCAGCAGAGATCGGGAGACGTACTACGAGCAGTACTTC
>TRBJ1-1|.|.|TRBV7-9
CASSLEGSSEAFF
TGTGCCAGCAGCTTAGAAGGGAGTTCTGAAGCTTTCTTT
>TRBJ2-7|TRBD1|few|TRBV27
CASRPGTGLYEQYF
TGTGCCAGCAGACCTGGGACAGGGCTCTACGAGCAGTACTTC
>TRBJ1-1|TRBD1|once|TRBV19
CASSKGGEMNTEAFF
TGTGCCAGTAGTAAAGGGGGCGAAATGAACACTGAAGCTTTCTTT
>TRBJ2-3|.|.|TRBV9
CASSGSPDTQYF
TGTGCCAGCAGCGGGAGCCCAGATACGCAGTATTTT
>TRBJ1-5|.|.|TRBV19
CASSGVRGSGQPQHF
TGTGCCAGTAGTGGAGTCAGGGGCTCGGGGCAGCCCCAGCATTTT
>TRBJ2-3|.|once|TRBV4-2
CASSHPDGKGSDTQYF
TGTGCCAGCAGCCACCCAGACGGGAAAGGATCAGATACGCAGTATTTT
>TRBJ1-1|.|.|TRBV14
CASSPGGASTEAFF
TGTGCCAGCAGCCCGGGGGGAGCCAGCACTGAAGCTTTCTTT
>TRBJ2-5|.|.|TRBV5-1
CASSRTGGIPYQETQYF
TGCGCCAGCAGCCGGACGGGGGGCATCCCGTACCAAGAGACCCAGTACTTC
>TRBJ1-1|.|.|TRBV2
CASSFNTEAFF
TGTGCCAGCAGTTTCAATACTGAAGCTTTCTTT
>TRBJ2-7|TRBD2|.|TRBV7-2
CASSLSSGSSYEQYF
TGTGCCAGCAGCTTATCTAGCGGGAGCTCCTACGAGCAGTACTTC
>TRBJ1-6|.|many|TRBV6-1
CASSEESRQGNDSPLHF
TGTGCCAGCAGTGAAGAATCCCGGCAGGGGAATGATTCACCCCTCCACTTT
>TRBJ2-1|TRBD2|.|TRBV6-1
CASSIIAGGYNEQFF
TGTGCCAGCAGTATTATAGCGGGAGGGTACAATGAGCAGTTCTTC
>TRBJ2-7|TRBD1|.|TRBV13
CASSLQGAYEQYF
TGTGCCAGCAGCTTACAGGGGGCGTACGAGCAGTACTTC
>TRBJ2-5|.|.|TRBV27
CASGLGGGWQETQYF
TGTGCCAGCGGGTTGGGTGGAGGGTGGCAAGAGACCCAGTACTTC
>TRBJ2-1|TRBD2|.|TRBV9
CASSKTSGYNEQFF
TGTGCCAGCAGCAAGACTAGCGGCTACAATGAGCAGTTCTTC
>TRBJ1-5|.|once|TRBV2
CASSGESPNQPQHF
TGTGCCAGCAGTGGGGAGAGCCCCAATCAGCCCCAGCATTTT
>TRBJ1-1|.|.|TRBV19
CASSQMNTEAFF
TGTGCCAGTAGCCAAATGAACACTGAAGCTTTCTTT
>TRBJ2-1|TRBD2|once|TRBV11-2
CASSPQAGEWVDEQFF
TGTGCCAGCAGCCCCCAGGCGGGGGAGTGGGTGGATGAGCAGTTCTTC
>TRBJ1-5|TRBD1|.|TRBV30
CAWGQGATGNQPQHF
TGTGCCTGGGGGCAGGGGGCTACTGGCAATCAGCCCCAGCATTTT
>TRBJ2-7|TRBD1|.|TRBV27
CASRRVAGGAGEQYF
TGTGCCAGCCGTAGAGTCGCAGGGGGCGCGGGGGAGCAGTACTTC
>TRBJ1-6|.|.|TRBV4-3
CASSQDAGLSPLHF
TGCGCCAGCAGCCAAGATGCAGGGCTTTCACCCCTCCACTTT